One sample yielded the 8 T cell receptor beta chains listed below, sequenced in a study of cytotoxic CD8 clonotypes in ibrutinib-treated CLL. Sequenced by immunoSEQ multiplex PCR; TCRdb stores in-frame clones only, minus some. This table has 200,000 or so clones, approximately 75% appearing once. This material consisted of PBMCs, taken after 12 months of ibrutinib treatment. These TCRs come from a human donor with chronic lymphocytic leukemia.

The gene calls are TRBV21-1 and TRBJ1-1; the D segment call TRBD1 is taken from the table without a DNA check. TRBV21-1 is shown as a pseudogene. The CDR3 totals 16 residues. The CDR3 spells CASSNPPDRWDTEAFF. The CDR3 DNA follows: TGTGCCAGCAGCAATCCCCCGGACAGGTGGGACACTGAAGCTTTCTTT.

CDR3 sequence reads: CASSFAWDTYTDTQYF. CDR3 bases: TGTGCCAGCAGCTTCGCCTGGGACACCTACACAGATACGCAGTATTTT. This sequence joins TRBV7-9 and TRBJ2-3; D perhaps matches TRBD1 (6 bases). Looked up from germline, CDR1 is SEHNR and CDR2 is FQNEAQ (reference sequence). The V end was cut by 3 bases, the J end by 2 bases, with 15 bases between. CDR3 size: 16 residues.

This clone was seen once. The chain employs TRBV7-9 and TRBJ1-4, with unresolved D. V dropped 4 bases and J dropped 0 bases, with 15 bases sitting between them. This CDR3 region has 17 residues. Germline loops: CDR1 SEHNR, CDR2 FQNEAQ (reference sequence). The CDR3 spells CASSSESYSTTNEKLFF. CDR3 nucleotide sequence: TGTGCCAGCAGCTCAGAGTCCTACAGTACAACTAATGAAAAACTGTTTTTT.

The V call is TRBV29-1, the J call TRBJ2-5; 7 nucleotides align to TRBD1. CDR3 length: 13 amino acids. V shed 6 bases and J 1 base; nucleotides not matched to a gene: 5. Germline V gives CDR1 SQVTM, CDR2 ANQGSEA. The CDR3 region has the DNA TGCAGCGTGGGACAGAGACTCCAAGAGACCCAGTACTTC. This encodes CSVGQRLQETQYF.

This sequence joins TRBV2 and TRBJ1-4; D unclear. This CDR3 is 16 amino acids long. The germline V gene encodes CDR1 SNHLY and CDR2 FYNNEI. V lost 2 bases, J lost 5 bases, and 15 bases lay in between. CDR3 coding DNA: TGTGCCAGCAGTGAAATGGGGAGTGGTTCAAATGAAAAACTGTTTTTT. Translating it yields CASSEMGSGSNEKLFF.

CDR3 in DNA: TGTGCCAGCAGTTACACTTCGGGAAGCAATCAGCCCCAGCATTTT. Translated: CASSYTSGSNQPQHF. The chain recombines TRBV27 with TRBJ1-5, with D uncertain. The germline V and J ends were trimmed by 4 bases and 1 base, with 11 bases remaining between them. This CDR3 spans 15 amino acids. Germline V gene sequence: CDR1 MNHEY, CDR2 SMNVEV (reference sequence).

This rearrangement joins TRBV7-2 to TRBJ1-5; D not resolved. The V end was cut by 5 bases, the J end by 7 bases, with 15 bases between. The germline CDR1 and CDR2 sequences are SGHTA and FQGNSA. The CDR3 sequence is 14 residues long. CDR3 region: CASSPIGVQQPQHF. CDR3 DNA sequence: TGTGCCAGCAGCCCCATCGGGGTCCAGCAGCCCCAGCATTTT.

This clone was counted a single time. This chain links TRBV6-1 with TRBJ2-7, with TRBD1 matching over 9 bases. This CDR3 is built from 14 residues. The V segment lost 7 bases and the J segment 7 bases; nucleotides outside the gene matches: 11. Per the germline V gene, CDR1 is MNHNS and CDR2 is SASEGT. The CDR3 DNA follows: TGTGCCAGCACTCCGGGACAGGGATCGGGGGAGCAGTACTTC. It specifies CASTPGQGSGEQYF.